These 16 T cell receptor beta chains share one sample of origin, sequenced in a study of spatial heterogeneity in lung cancer. TCRdb recomputed calls from the 5' RACE reads with MiXCR, one row per CDR3 protein. The sample lists around 27,000 distinct CDR3 sequences; around 6% were seen once. As for time point: blood at routine non-recurrence follow-up after resection. Whole RNA, which was extracted from tumor, nontumor lung tissue or frozen PBMC, was sequenced without any cell sorting. The sample was PBMCs, taken at follow-up. Source of these receptors: a male donor with early-stage non-small cell lung cancer.

This clonotype occurred many times. The chain joins TRBV7-8 to TRBJ2-1; the D gene is possibly TRBD2 (6 bases). This CDR3 has 15 amino acids. Germline V gives CDR1 SGHVS, CDR2 FQNEAQ. V was trimmed by 6 bases and J by 7 bases, leaving 19 bases between them. CDR3 in amino acids: CASRILGGRGNEQFF. The CDR3 nucleotides read TGTGCCAGCAGGATCCTCGGAGGGCGCGGGAATGAGCAGTTCTTC.

This clonotype has ten or more counts. CDR3 amino acids: CASRQDYEQYV. Here the CDR3 DNA reads TGTGCCAGCAGGCAGGATTACGAGCAGTACGTC. This chain joins TRBV6-2 or TRBV6-3 and TRBJ2-7; no clear D. Trimming took 6 bases from V and 4 from J, leaving 7 bases between them. In germline, CDR1 is MNHEY, CDR2 SVGEGT. The CDR3 runs 11 residues.

The chain has TRBV6-5 and TRBJ2-5; TRBD1 might be the D (6 bases). With 5 bases removed from V and 5 bases from J, the gap between germline ends came to 9 bases. Germline V gives CDR1 MNHEY, CDR2 SVGAGI. There are 12 residues in the CDR3. The CDR3 DNA sequence: TGTGCCAGCAGTCCGCAGGGGGAGACCCAGTACTTC. As protein: CASSPQGETQYF.

The chain combines TRBV6-1 with TRBJ1-2, with D possibly TRBD1 on 5 matching bases. V shed 2 bases and J shed 4 bases, with 8 bases lying between them. Germline CDR1 MNHNS, CDR2 SASEGT. This CDR3 is built from 13 residues. CDR3 coding DNA: TGTGCCAGCAGTGAACGCCAGGGCTATGGCTACACCTTC. As protein: CASSERQGYGYTF.

In its sample, this clonotype was seen many times. The genes are TRBV29-1 and TRBJ1-4; tentative D call: TRBD1 (5 bases). V lost 5 bases and J 3 bases, leaving 16 bases between the germline ends. CDR1 and CDR2 from the germline V gene are SQVTM and ANQGSEA. The CDR3 covers 15 residues. CDR3 loop: CSVQARGGSNEKLFF. DNA for the CDR3: TGCAGCGTTCAGGCTCGCGGGGGGTCTAATGAAAAACTGTTTTTT.

This clonotype was found a few times. The CDR3, as DNA: TGTGCCAGCAGTGGCGAGCGGGGGCCCACAGATACGCAGTATTTT. Amino acid sequence: CASSGERGPTDTQYF. The chain is built from TRBV2 and TRBJ2-3, with 8 bases aligning to TRBD2. CDR1 SNHLY and CDR2 FYNNEI come from the germline V gene. After removal of 4 bases from V and 2 bases from J, the junction contained 5 bases not matched to a gene. There are 15 residues in the CDR3.

This clonotype has only a few counts. The V gene is TRBV12-3 or TRBV12-4, the J gene TRBJ2-1; 10 bases line up with TRBD2. J lost 5 bases, V lost 3 bases, and 1 base had no gene match. This CDR3 contains 14 residues. CDR3 sequence (DNA): TGTGCCAGCAGTTTTCTAGCGGGGGACAATGAGCAGTTCTTC. Translating it yields CASSFLAGDNEQFF.

This clonotype was counted many times. The V and J genes are TRBV5-4 and TRBJ2-1; possible D gene TRBD2, 6 bases. V shed 2 bases and J shed 10 bases, with 19 bases lying between them. Germline CDR1 and CDR2: SGHNT and YYREEE (reference sequence). CDR3 length: 15 residues. The chain's CDR3 is CASSFRDSFIPEQFF. The CDR3 DNA is TGTGCCAGCAGCTTCCGGGACTCCTTTATACCGGAGCAGTTCTTC.

This clonotype was counted only a few times. This chain uses TRBV29-1 with TRBJ2-5; D is perhaps TRBD1 (6 bases). CDR1 and CDR2 (germline): SQVTM, ANQGSEA. The CDR3 spans 15 residues. V lost 7 bases to trimming and J lost 1 base, with 19 bases between them. In DNA, the CDR3 is TGCAGCGCTTCACGTCGCACAGGGATCCAAGAGACCCAGTACTTC. Translation gives CSASRRTGIQETQYF.

At least ten counts were recorded for this clonotype. This chain links TRBV5-1 with TRBJ2-1; D ambiguous. The CDR3 totals 15 residues. Germline V gene lookup returns CDR1 SGHRS and CDR2 YFSETQ. V dropped 0 bases and J dropped 5 bases, with 12 bases sitting between them. The CDR3 nucleotides are TGCGCCAGCAGCTTGGTTGTTGGCGGAGACAATGAGCAGTTCTTC. Translated: CASSLVVGGDNEQFF.

A word on this clonotype: The CDR3 does not end in the conserved phenylalanine or tryptophan, so this is likely a read error. Because the CDR3's place on the DNA is in doubt, the DNA is left out and the CDR3 is given as listed by TCRdb. V usage is TRBV18 and J usage is TRBJ2-7; the table's D call of TRBD1 was not tested on the DNA. The germline V gene has CDR1 KGHSH and CDR2 LQKENI. Including both end residues, the CDR3 is 13 amino acids long. The CDR3 loop reads CTSSPTPGDPFAI.

Ten or more counts support this clonotype. The chain employs TRBV4-2 and TRBJ2-7; no clear D gene. Trimming took 1 base from V and 4 from J, leaving 5 bases between them. This CDR3 region has 12 residues. Germline CDR1 and CDR2: LGHNA and YNFKEQ. CDR3 nucleotide sequence: TGTGCCAGCAGCCAAGGTGGGTACGAGCAGTACTTC. Its protein is CASSQGGYEQYF.

This clonotype was observed many times. This chain uses TRBV7-8 with TRBJ2-5; the D is unclear. CDR1 is SGHVS and CDR2 is FQNEAQ in the germline V gene. There are 15 residues in the CDR3. V was trimmed by 1 base and J by 1 base, leaving 10 bases between them. CDR3 nucleotide sequence: TGTGCCAGCAGCTTAGAAGGGCTCCTCCAAGAGACCCAGTACTTC. Amino acid sequence: CASSLEGLLQETQYF.

This clonotype was seen only a few times. The chain carries TRBV6-6 and TRBJ2-5; 9 bases map to TRBD2. This CDR3 is built from 13 residues. Trimming cost V 10 bases and J 5 bases; bases outside gene matches: 8. CDR1 is MNHNY, CDR2 SVGAGI, per germline (reference sequence). The CDR3 is CATQRGAWETQYF. The CDR3, as DNA: TGTGCCACCCAGCGGGGGGCATGGGAGACCCAGTACTTC.

This clonotype has at least ten counts. This chain connects TRBV10-3 to TRBJ1-2; D might be TRBD1 (6 bases). The V gene's germline CDR1 is ENHRY and CDR2 SYGVKD. The CDR3 runs 15 residues. Deletions cut 4 bases from V and 6 bases from J, with 18 bases between. In nucleotides, the CDR3 is TGTGCCATCAGTGGACAGGCCAAAGAGGTGGATGGCTACACCTTC. This sequence encodes CAISGQAKEVDGYTF.

V usage is TRBV6-6 and J usage is TRBJ1-1; TRBD1 agrees at 11 bases. Germline-derived CDR1 and CDR2 are MNHNY and SVGAGI (reference sequence). The CDR3 sequence is 14 residues long. V shed 8 bases, J shed 4 bases, and the junction held 6 bases outside the gene matches. CDR3 loop: CASGQGASSTEAFF. CDR3 nucleotides: TGTGCCAGCGGACAGGGGGCATCGAGCACTGAAGCTTTCTTT.